The T cell receptor (beta chain) under discussion was sequenced for a study of blood T cell repertoires in COVID-19. Study in general: PBMCs, B-cell-depleted T cells, or T cells were the source of the cDNA or gDNA that made up the material.

Authors' processing steps: Amplified reference gene primers provided the basis for estimating nucleated cell counts. Libraries were prepared by immunoSEQ multiplex PCR; TCRdb keeps only in-frame clonotypes and omits some of them. V and J calls plus clone size are reproduced from that table; the DNA served to infer D and trimming. The table has roughly 500,000 clones, 80% to 90% seen once. CDR3 length: 15 amino acids. From germline, CDR1 is MDHEN and CDR2 SYDVKM. V gave up 7 bases and J gave up 7 bases; unmatched junction bases: 11. The receptor comes from a human donor in a cohort sampled during active COVID-19. Sequenced material: peripheral blood. The chain combines TRBV28 with TRBJ2-3, with 10 bases fitting TRBD2. The DNA of the CDR3 is TGTGCCAGCACCATAATAGCGGGAGGAACCCATACGCAGTATTTT. Amino acid sequence: CASTIIAGGTHTQYF.